What follows is one TCR beta chain and its context. What it binds is unknown. V trimming: 6 bases; J trimming: 0 bases; junction bases outside the gene matches: 5. The CDR3 has 15 residues. Germline V gives CDR1 SGHTA, CDR2 FQGNSA. TCRdb's copy holds only in-frame clones and misses some; the assay was immunoSEQ multiplex PCR. The data contain about 61,000 clones, 86% of them seen just once; the ten biggest clones take up around 0.6%. The source of the sample is a study of OX40 agonist ivuxolimab in advanced cancers. Whole-study findings and limits: Certain nonresponders likewise exhibited a low normalized T-cell clonal expansion. Both blood CD4+ and CD8+ T cells showed clonal growth by week 6 at 0.1 to 3.0 mg/kg.

This sequence was found in an adult with an advanced solid tumor such as melanoma, head and neck, liver or kidney cancer. The chain recombines TRBV7-2 with TRBJ1-1, with 9 bases matching TRBD1. The sample here was CD4+ or CD8+ T cells sorted from blood, taken in a trial of the OX40 agonist ivuxolimab. The CDR3 DNA reads TGTGCCAGCAGTTCTGACAGGGGGATGAACACTGAAGCTTTCTTT. Its translation: CASSSDRGMNTEAFF. Combining the CDR3 with reference TRBV7-2 and TRBJ1-1 gives the whole variable domain GAGVSQSPSNKVTEKGKDVELRCDPISGHTALYWYRQSLGQGLEFLIYFQGNSAPDKSGLPSDRFSAERTGGSVSTLTIQRTQQEDSAVYLCASSSDRGMNTEAFFGQGTRLTVV.